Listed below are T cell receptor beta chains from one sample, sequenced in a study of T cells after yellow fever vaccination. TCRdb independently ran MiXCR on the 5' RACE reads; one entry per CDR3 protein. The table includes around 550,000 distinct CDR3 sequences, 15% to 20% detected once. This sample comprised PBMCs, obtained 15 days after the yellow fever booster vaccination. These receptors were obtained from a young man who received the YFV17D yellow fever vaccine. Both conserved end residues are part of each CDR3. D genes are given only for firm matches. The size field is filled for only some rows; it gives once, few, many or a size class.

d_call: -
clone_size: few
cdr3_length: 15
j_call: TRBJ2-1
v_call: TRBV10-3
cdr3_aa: CAISESGENYNEQFF
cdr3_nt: TGTGCCATCAGTGAGTCGGGTGAGAACTACAATGAGCAGTTCTTC

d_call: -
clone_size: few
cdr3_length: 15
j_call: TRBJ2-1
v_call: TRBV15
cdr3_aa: CATSRDRAPYNEQFF
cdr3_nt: TGTGCCACCAGCAGAGACAGGGCCCCCTACAATGAGCAGTTCTTC

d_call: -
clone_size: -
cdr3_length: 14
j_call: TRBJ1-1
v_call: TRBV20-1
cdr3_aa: CSARDKRMNTEAFF
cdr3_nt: TGCAGTGCTCGGGATAAGCGAATGAACACTGAAGCTTTCTTT

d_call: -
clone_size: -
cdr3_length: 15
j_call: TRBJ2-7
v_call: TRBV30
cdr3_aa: CAWSVQVLEGYEQYF
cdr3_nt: TGTGCCTGGAGTGTTCAGGTGCTAGAGGGCTACGAGCAGTACTTC

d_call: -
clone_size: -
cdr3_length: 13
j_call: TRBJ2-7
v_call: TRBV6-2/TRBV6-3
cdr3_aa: CASSYPRAYEQYF
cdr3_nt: TGTGCCAGCAGTTACCCAAGAGCCTACGAGCAGTACTTC

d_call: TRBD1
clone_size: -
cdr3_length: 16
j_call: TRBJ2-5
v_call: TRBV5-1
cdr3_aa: CASSLDPAGGGETQYF
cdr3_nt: TGCGCCAGCAGCTTGGATCCGGCAGGGGGTGGCGAGACCCAGTACTTC

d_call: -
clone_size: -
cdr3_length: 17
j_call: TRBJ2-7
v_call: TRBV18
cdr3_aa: CASSPLPTGTDSYEQYF
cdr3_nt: TGTGCCAGCTCACCCCTACCTACCGGGACTGATTCCTACGAGCAGTACTTC

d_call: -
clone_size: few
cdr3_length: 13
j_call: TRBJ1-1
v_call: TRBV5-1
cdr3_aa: CASSGGARTEAFF
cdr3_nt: TGCGCCAGCAGCGGGGGGGCACGGACTGAAGCTTTCTTT

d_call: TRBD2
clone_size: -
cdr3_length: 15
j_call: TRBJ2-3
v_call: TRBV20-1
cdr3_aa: CSARVSGRGTDTQYF
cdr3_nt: TGCAGTGCTAGGGTTAGCGGGAGGGGAACAGATACGCAGTATTTT

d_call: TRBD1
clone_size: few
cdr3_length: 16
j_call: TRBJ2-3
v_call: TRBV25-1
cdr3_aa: CASSGTGQGRMYTQYF
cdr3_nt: TGTGCCAGCAGCGGGACGGGACAGGGTCGCATGTATACGCAGTATTTT

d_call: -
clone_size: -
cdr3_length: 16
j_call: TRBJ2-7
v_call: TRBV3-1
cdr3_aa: CASSPEPGPGRYEQYF
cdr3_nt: TGTGCCAGCAGCCCAGAACCGGGACCAGGCCGTTACGAGCAGTACTTC

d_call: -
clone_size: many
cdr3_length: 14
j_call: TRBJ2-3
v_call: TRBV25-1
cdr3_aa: CASSDLSLTDTQYF
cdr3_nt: TGTGCCAGCAGTGACCTAAGCCTCACAGATACGCAGTATTTT

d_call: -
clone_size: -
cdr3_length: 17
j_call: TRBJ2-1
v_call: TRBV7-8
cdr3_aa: CASSLVRVRSSYNEQFF
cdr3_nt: TGTGCCAGCAGCTTAGTGCGCGTTCGAAGCTCCTACAATGAGCAGTTCTTC

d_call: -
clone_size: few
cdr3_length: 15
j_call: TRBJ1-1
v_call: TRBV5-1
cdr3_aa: CASSPAGRRSTEAFF
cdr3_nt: TGCGCCAGCAGCCCAGCGGGACGGAGATCCACTGAAGCTTTCTTT

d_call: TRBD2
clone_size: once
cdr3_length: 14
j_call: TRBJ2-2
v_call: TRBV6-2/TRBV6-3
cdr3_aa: CASAGLAVTGELFF
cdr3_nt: TGTGCCAGTGCGGGACTAGCGGTCACCGGGGAGCTGTTTTTT

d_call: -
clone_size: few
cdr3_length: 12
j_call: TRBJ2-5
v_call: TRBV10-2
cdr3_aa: CASSATRETQYF
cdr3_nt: TGCGCCAGCAGTGCGACGCGGGAGACCCAGTACTTC

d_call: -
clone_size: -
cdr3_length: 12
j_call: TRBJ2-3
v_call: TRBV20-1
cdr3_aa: CSVSTMADTQYF
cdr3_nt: TGCAGTGTTAGCACAATGGCAGATACGCAGTATTTT

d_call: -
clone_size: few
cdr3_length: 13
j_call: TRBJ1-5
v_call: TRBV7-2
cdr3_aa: CASSSGRNQPQHF
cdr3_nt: TGTGCCAGCAGTTCAGGGCGCAATCAGCCCCAGCATTTT

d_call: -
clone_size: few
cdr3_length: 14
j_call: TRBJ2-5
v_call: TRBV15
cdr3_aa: CATSRDFSRETQYF
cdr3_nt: TGTGCCACCAGCAGGGACTTTTCGCGAGAGACCCAGTACTTC

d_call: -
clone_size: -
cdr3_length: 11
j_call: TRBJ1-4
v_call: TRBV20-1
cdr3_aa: CSAEDSEKLFF
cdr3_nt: TGCAGTGCTGAGGACAGTGAAAAACTGTTTTTT

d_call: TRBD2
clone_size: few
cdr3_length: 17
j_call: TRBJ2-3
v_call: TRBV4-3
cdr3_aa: CASSRRGASGSTDTQYF
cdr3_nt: TGCGCCAGCAGCCGACGAGGGGCTAGCGGGAGCACAGATACGCAGTATTTT

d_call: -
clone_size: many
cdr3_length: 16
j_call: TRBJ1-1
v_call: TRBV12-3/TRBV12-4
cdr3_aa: CASSSGQNRGTTEAFF
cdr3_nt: TGTGCCAGCAGTTCCGGCCAAAACCGGGGGACCACTGAAGCTTTCTTT